Included here is one T cell receptor (beta chain) sequence, with context. The record originates from a study of OX40 agonist ivuxolimab in advanced cancers. Clones were sequenced by immunoSEQ multiplex PCR, and TCRdb holds only the in-frame ones, with some missing. The sample records about 58,000 clones, around 84% being singletons. Trimming shortened V by 3 bases and J by 2 bases, and 11 bases separated the two germline ends. The germline gives CDR1 SGHTA, CDR2 FQGNSA. The CDR3 loop spans 15 amino acids. Sequences were derived from CD4+ or CD8+ T cells sorted from blood, sampled in a trial of the OX40 agonist ivuxolimab. The V gene is TRBV7-2, the J gene TRBJ1-5, with D perhaps TRBD1 (5 bases). The source of this sequence is an adult with an advanced solid tumor such as melanoma, head and neck, liver or kidney cancer. The CDR3 region has the DNA TGTGCCAGCAGCTTGGGCAGGGTGGGCAATCAGCCCCAGCATTTT. Encoded protein: CASSLGRVGNQPQHF.